This T cell receptor beta chain was profiled in a study of Ad26.COV2.S vaccination and SARS-CoV-2 variants. The germline CDR1 and CDR2 sequences are SQVTM and ANQGSEA. The V end lost 4 bases, the J end lost 5 bases, and 11 bases lay between the germline ends. There are 12 residues in the CDR3. The assay was immunoSEQ multiplex PCR, and TCRdb's table has in-frame clones only and misses some. Of more than 300,000 clones in the sample, around 89% are singletons; the top ten hold under 6%. Stated treatment: 19 received Ad26.COV2.S at low or high dose, single or two shots; 5 received placebo; per-sample allocation not given. The samples date from day 63 after the first vaccine or placebo injection.

This sequence originates from a person between 18 and 59 years old who received the Ad26.COV2.S COVID-19 vaccine or a placebo. The specimen was peripheral blood, collected in a trial of Ad26.COV2.S vaccine versus placebo. This chain joins TRBV29-1 and TRBJ1-1; D not certain. This CDR3 reads CSVVVGGTEAFF. The CDR3 DNA reads TGCAGCGTTGTGGTGGGAGGGACTGAAGCTTTCTTT.